Given below is one TCR beta chain in context. Its antigen is as yet unknown. This entry comes from a study of cytomegalovirus exposure and HLA in healthy donors. Study-level points and caveats: Usually a TCR sequence was rare, but some public TCRs were found in many donors. A classifier reportedly called cytomegalovirus status with high sensitivity and specificity. Among TCR beta chains, those listed as cytomegalovirus-associated numbered some 170.

This table comes from immunoSEQ multiplex PCR, and its TCRdb copy is limited to in-frame clones, with some not included. The sample has over 60,000 clones, 96% seen once. The donors were part of the validation cohort of 120 subjects. That cohort was separate from the first cohort, which comprised 670 or so subjects. The V gene lost 0 bases and the J gene lost 1 base, with 10 bases spanning the gap. This CDR3 region has 15 residues. Germline values: CDR1 SGHKS, CDR2 YYEKEE (reference sequence). The rearrangement joins TRBV5-5 to TRBJ1-2; TRBD1 might be the D (5 bases). This receptor was taken from a woman between 18 and 29 years old in good health and CMV-seropositive. Sequencing was done on a sample of PBMCs. The CDR3: CASSLVQESNYGYTF. CDR3 DNA: TGTGCCAGCAGCTTGGTACAGGAAAGTAACTATGGCTACACCTTC.